Listed below are T cell receptor beta chains from one sample, sequenced in a study of T cells in tuberculosis. Assay used: immunoSEQ multiplex PCR; TCRdb lists only in-frame clones, some missing. The table has some 34,000 clones, 97% seen once. Material: PBMCs. Receptors originate from a donor aged 10 to 29 with latent tuberculosis or without tuberculosis infection. CDR3s leave out the opening cysteine and the closing phenylalanine or tryptophan. Clone size is not always given. Where it is, it says once, few, many or a class for expanded clones.

size | V | CDR3
NA | TRBV5-6 | ASSLVGDSQPQH
NA | TRBV28 | ASSFLTGVGNTIY
NA | TRBV5-1 | ASSSPSNEKLF
NA | TRBV2 | ASSERDRGTNYGYT
NA | TRBV5-1 | ASSLAVFRNEKLF
NA | TRBV10-1 | ASMMSVAYEQY
NA | TRBV5-1 | ASSSGGQGARTGELF
NA | TRBV10-3 | AITRGTPNYGYT
NA | TRBV7-3 | ASSLTGGRLSEQF
NA | TRBV27 | ASSPGTGLMYQETQY
once | TRBV30 | AWIAMNTEAF
once | TRBV5-6 | ASSVLVRGEQF
NA | TRBV6-1 | ASSASSGANVLT
NA | TRBV4-1 | ASSQRGQGSNTEAF
NA | TRBV6-6 | ASSAQVAQH
NA | TRBV5-1 | ASSRAGGEETQY
NA | TRBV6-4 | ASSDSGGDYNEQF